One sample yielded the 20 T cell receptor beta chains listed below, sequenced in a study of shared clonotypes between healthy human individuals. The method was immunoSEQ multiplex PCR; TCRdb's version includes in-frame clones alone and lacks a portion of them. Among around 2,000,000 clones listed, 85% to 95% were seen once. The sequencing sample was made of naive CD4+ T cells sorted from blood. The subset denotes: CD45RA+ positively selected. All receptors come from a man younger than 30 in good health.

The chain recombines TRBV9 with TRBJ2-2; 12 positions agree with TRBD2. There are 17 residues in the CDR3. V was pared by 3 bases and J by 6 bases, with 9 bases of the junction left unmatched. Germline V gene lookup returns CDR1 SGDLS and CDR2 YYNGEE. In DNA form, the CDR3 reads TGTGCCAGCAGCGCCGGACTAGCGGGGCTCCGGTCCGGGGAGCTGTTTTTT. Its protein is CASSAGLAGLRSGELFF.

The rearrangement links TRBV21-1 to TRBJ2-7; the DNA was not compared with TRBD2, the D call given in the table. TRBV21-1 is deemed a pseudogene. This CDR3 is 15 amino acids long. The chain's CDR3 is CASSKRARRSYEQYF. CDR3 nucleotides: TGTGCCAGCAGCAAGAGGGCGCGTCGCTCCTACGAGCAGTACTTC.

The chain couples TRBV25-1 to TRBJ2-7; 10 positions match TRBD1. This CDR3 has 15 amino acids. After removal of 1 base from V and 5 bases from J, the junction contained 5 bases not matched to a gene. Per the germline V gene, CDR1 is MGHDK and CDR2 is SYGVNS. The CDR3 region is CASSESTGGGNEQYF. DNA for the CDR3: TGTGCCAGCAGTGAATCGACAGGGGGCGGAAACGAGCAGTACTTC.

The J gene is TRBJ1-2, the V gene TRBV30, with D maybe TRBD1 (5 bases). Germline V gene sequence: CDR1 GTSNPN, CDR2 SVGIG (reference sequence). V was clipped by 3 bases and J by 4 bases, with 18 bases between them. The length of the CDR3 is 15 residues. Here the CDR3 reads CAWSPSRAGGYGYTF. The CDR3 DNA reads TGTGCCTGGAGCCCTAGCAGGGCCGGGGGCTATGGCTACACCTTC.

The chain employs TRBV7-2 and TRBJ2-7; 9 nucleotides align to TRBD2. V lost 2 bases and J lost 0; bases outside the gene matches: 5. Germline V gene data show CDR1 as SGHTA and CDR2 as FQGNSA. The CDR3 spans 16 residues. The CDR3 nucleotides are TGTGCCAGCAGCTTACTAGCGGGGATCAGCTCCTACGAGCAGTACTTC. This sequence encodes CASSLLAGISSYEQYF. The full variable domain, in which reference TRBV7-2 and TRBJ2-7 provide the parts outside the CDR3, is GAGVSQSPSNKVTEKGKDVELRCDPISGHTALYWYRQSLGQGLEFLIYFQGNSAPDKSGLPSDRFSAERTGGSVSTLTIQRTQQEDSAVYLCASSLLAGISSYEQYFGPGTRLTVT.

This clone was counted once. This sequence joins TRBV7-2 and TRBJ1-2; D call uncertain. V gave up 5 bases and J gave up 3 bases, with 13 bases separating them. The CDR3 covers 14 residues. Per the germline V gene, CDR1 is SGHTA and CDR2 is FQGNSA. CDR3 region: CASSVRRSDYGYTF. CDR3 coding DNA: TGTGCCAGCAGCGTTCGGCGGTCCGACTATGGCTACACCTTC.

This clone showed up just once. The chain employs TRBV7-9 and TRBJ1-1, with a tentative D call TRBD1 (5 bases). Germline V CDR1 and CDR2: SEHNR, FQNEAQ (reference sequence). There are 13 residues in the CDR3. The ends were cut back, 3 bases at V and 5 bases at J, with 10 bases in the middle. The CDR3 bases are TGTGCCAGCAGCTTCGTGGGGGGGACTGAAGCTTTCTTT. Translated: CASSFVGGTEAFF.

This clone appeared a single time. The V gene is TRBV27, the J gene TRBJ1-6, with D possibly matching TRBD1 (6 bases). Germline V lookup: CDR1 MNHEY, CDR2 SMNVEV (reference sequence). CDR3 length: 22 amino acids. The V end lost 3 bases, the J end lost 4 bases, and 31 bases lay between the germline ends. The CDR3 reads CASSLAPLDSRRGVDYNSPLHF. The CDR3 DNA follows: TGTGCCAGCAGTTTGGCCCCCCTTGACAGTAGGAGGGGGGTTGATTATAATTCACCCCTCCACTTT.

The chain has TRBV6-5 and TRBJ2-3, with D perhaps given as TRBD1 or TRBD2 (5 bases each). Germline loops: CDR1 MNHEY, CDR2 SVGAGI. CDR3 length equals 14 residues. Trimming shortened V by 7 bases and J by 3 bases, and 14 bases separated the two germline ends. For the CDR3, the DNA is TGTGCCAGCACCAAACCGGGACGAACAGATACGCAGTATTTT. Amino acid sequence: CASTKPGRTDTQYF.

The rearrangement joins TRBV7-2 to TRBJ2-1; 7 bases map to TRBD2. V lost 4 bases to trimming and J lost 2 bases; unmatched junction nucleotides: 8. Germline V gives CDR1 SGHTA, CDR2 FQGNSA. The CDR3 contains 16 residues. The CDR3 DNA sequence: TGTGCCAGCAGCTCTCACGGGGGGAAAACCTACAATGAGCAGTTCTTC. Protein sequence: CASSSHGGKTYNEQFF. The full variable domain, rest sourced from reference TRBV7-2 and TRBJ2-1, is GAGVSQSPSNKVTEKGKDVELRCDPISGHTALYWYRQSLGQGLEFLIYFQGNSAPDKSGLPSDRFSAERTGGSVSTLTIQRTQQEDSAVYLCASSSHGGKTYNEQFFGPGTRLTVL.

This chain uses TRBV30 with TRBJ2-1, with D hard to call. With 0 bases removed from V and 0 bases from J, the gap between germline ends came to 9 bases. The germline V gene has CDR1 GTSNPN and CDR2 SVGIG (reference sequence). This CDR3 region has 15 residues. CDR3 sequence: CAWSVRWGSYNEQFF. CDR3 coding DNA: TGTGCCTGGAGTGTACGCTGGGGCTCCTACAATGAGCAGTTCTTC.

The rearrangement links TRBV5-1 to TRBJ1-4; D unclear. V gave up 0 bases and J gave up 4 bases, with 10 bases separating them. The V gene's germline CDR1 is SGHRS and CDR2 YFSETQ. The length of the CDR3 is 15 residues. CDR3 protein: CASSLESSFNEKLFF. The CDR3 DNA reads as TGCGCCAGCAGCTTGGAGAGCAGCTTTAATGAAAAACTGTTTTTT.

The chain joins TRBV7-9 to TRBJ2-7; 8 nucleotides align to TRBD1. CDR3 length equals 14 residues. CDR1 SEHNR and CDR2 FQNEAQ come from the germline V gene (reference sequence). J lost 2 bases, V lost 4 bases, and 4 bases had no gene match. CDR3 sequence: CASSWDRTTYEQYF. The CDR3 DNA is TGTGCCAGCAGCTGGGACAGGACCACCTACGAGCAGTACTTC.

This chain connects TRBV11-2 to TRBJ2-7; weak D call: TRBD1 (6 bases). CDR3 length: 14 residues. The ends were cut back, 4 bases at V and 5 bases at J, with 15 bases in the middle. Germline CDR1 reads SGHAT; CDR2 reads FQNNGV. The CDR3 region is CASSSNRVVDEQYF. The CDR3 region has the DNA TGTGCCAGCAGCTCCAACAGGGTCGTGGACGAGCAGTACTTC. The full variable domain, in which reference TRBV11-2 and TRBJ2-7 provide the parts outside the CDR3, is EAGVAQSPRYKIIEKRQSVAFWCNPISGHATLYWYQQILGQGPKLLIQFQNNGVVDDSQLPKDRFSAERLKGVDSTLKIQPAKLEDSAVYLCASSSNRVVDEQYFGPGTRLTVT.

The J gene is TRBJ2-1, the V gene TRBV11-2; D call uncertain. This CDR3 is built from 16 residues. Germline CDR1 is SGHAT and CDR2 is FQNNGV. V was pared by 1 base and J by 2 bases, with 12 bases between. CDR3 amino acids: CASSLGPISPYNEQFF. The CDR3 DNA reads TGTGCCAGCAGCTTAGGCCCAATAAGCCCCTACAATGAGCAGTTCTTC.

V gene TRBV4-1 combines with J gene TRBJ1-5; D is unclear. Deletions cut 0 bases from V and 6 bases from J, with 9 bases between. Germline CDR1 reads MGHRA; CDR2 reads YSYEKL. The CDR3 consists of 14 residues. CDR3 amino acids: CASSQEMTGQPQHF. The CDR3 bases are TGCGCCAGCAGCCAAGAGATGACTGGTCAGCCCCAGCATTTT.

This rearrangement joins TRBV7-9 to TRBJ2-7; TRBD2 matches 9 bases. Trimming at V came to 4 bases and at J to 2 bases, leaving 6 bases not matched to a gene. Germline assignment: CDR1 SEHNR and CDR2 FQNEAQ (reference sequence). The CDR3 is 15 residues long. In DNA form, the CDR3 reads TGTGCCAGCAGCTCCCAAGCGGGAGGTCCCTACGAGCAGTACTTC. This translates into CASSSQAGGPYEQYF.

The chain employs TRBV10-3 and TRBJ1-4; D not certain. The length of the CDR3 is 13 residues. Germline V gives CDR1 ENHRY, CDR2 SYGVKD. V was trimmed by 11 bases and J by 0 bases, leaving 10 bases between them. The CDR3 reads CAARSATNEKLFF. DNA of the CDR3: TGTGCCGCCCGGAGTGCAACTAATGAAAAACTGTTTTTT.

V gene TRBV7-9 combines with J gene TRBJ1-1; a possible D gene is TRBD1 (6 bases). Germline V gene data show CDR1 as SEHNR and CDR2 as FQNEAQ (reference sequence). CDR3 length equals 13 residues. The V and J ends lost 6 bases and 5 bases respectively, with 13 bases between them. CDR3 residues: CASRSQGKTEAFF. The CDR3, as DNA: TGTGCCAGCAGGTCACAGGGTAAGACTGAAGCTTTCTTT.

V usage is TRBV7-8 and J usage is TRBJ1-1; D is unclear. The CDR3 is made up of 14 amino acids. Germline values: CDR1 SGHVS, CDR2 FQNEAQ. Trimming cost V 0 bases and J 0 bases, with 5 bases left between them. As DNA, the CDR3 is TGTGCCAGCAGCTTAGCGCTTGTGAACACTGAAGCTTTCTTT. Translating it yields CASSLALVNTEAFF.